The next 21 T cell receptor beta chains were all read from a single sample in a study of T-cell reconstitution after alpha-beta-depleted transplantation in children. Using unique molecular identifiers, the investigators prepared the TCRbeta library. A single record per CDR3 protein comes from TCRdb applying MiXCR to the PCR reads. The profile shows approximately 420,000 distinct CDR3 sequences, approximately 11% of them singletons. Sample: PBMCs from the stem cell graft donor, taken from the stem cell graft. Receptor source: a human donor who donated a stem cell graft to a child with acute myeloid leukemia.

This chain links TRBV4-3 with TRBJ2-2; no clear D. Trimming took 4 bases from V and 6 from J, leaving 6 bases between them. Per the germline V gene, CDR1 is LGHNA and CDR2 is YSLEER. The CDR3 consists of 12 residues. CDR3 protein: CASSRGAGELFF. The CDR3 DNA follows: TGCGCCAGCAGCCGAGGCGCCGGGGAGCTGTTTTTT.

The J gene is TRBJ1-4, the V gene TRBV14; D might be TRBD1 (5 bases). This CDR3 spans 15 amino acids. Germline CDR1 reads SGHDN; CDR2 reads FVKESK. Trimming left V 1 base short and J 8 bases short, with 14 bases between. The CDR3 protein is CASSQARTSREKLFF. In DNA form, the CDR3 reads TGTGCCAGCAGCCAAGCTAGGACAAGTCGGGAAAAACTGTTTTTT. The variable domain in full, completed from reference TRBV14 and TRBJ1-4, reads EAGVTQFPSHSVIEKGQTVTLRCDPISGHDNLYWYRRVMGKEIKFLLHFVKESKQDESGMPNNRFLAERTGGTYSTLKVQPAELEDSGVYFCASSQARTSREKLFFGSGTQLSVL.

This clonotype was detected many times. The chain recombines TRBV3-1 with TRBJ2-1, with 8 bases fitting TRBD2. Germline CDR1 LGHDT, CDR2 YNNKEL (reference sequence). J was trimmed by 4 bases and V by 1 base; bases with no gene match: 9. The CDR3 covers 17 residues. The CDR3 sequence: CASSQAGGASGYNEQFF. CDR3 nucleotides: TGTGCCAGCAGCCAAGCGGGGGGGGCTAGCGGTTACAATGAGCAGTTCTTC.

This clonotype has only a few counts. The chain combines TRBV5-1 with TRBJ2-3; 13 nucleotides match TRBD2. CDR3 length: 15 residues. Germline V gene data show CDR1 as SGHRS and CDR2 as YFSETQ. The trim removed 4 bases at V and 6 bases at J, leaving 5 bases unmatched. CDR3 DNA: TGCGCCAGCAGCCCCTGGACTAGCGGGAGTGATACGCAGTATTTT. Protein: CASSPWTSGSDTQYF.

This clonotype has ten or more counts. This chain links TRBV5-5 with TRBJ2-5, with 7 nucleotides matching TRBD2. Per the germline V gene, CDR1 is SGHKS and CDR2 is YYEKEE (reference sequence). The ends lost 0 bases at V and 0 bases at J; junction bases unmatched: 2. The CDR3 runs to 15 residues. In nucleotides, the CDR3 is TGTGCCAGCAGCTTGGAGCGGGGTAACCAAGAGACCCAGTACTTC. This encodes CASSLERGNQETQYF.

In its sample, this clonotype was seen many times. This chain joins TRBV29-1 and TRBJ2-1; 11 positions match TRBD2. The CDR3 sequence is 15 residues long. J was trimmed by 2 bases and V by 3 bases; bases with no gene match: 3. Per the germline V gene, CDR1 is SQVTM and CDR2 is ANQGSEA. The CDR3 loop is CSVETSGTTYNEQFF. The DNA of the CDR3 is TGCAGCGTTGAGACTAGCGGGACAACCTACAATGAGCAGTTCTTC.

This clonotype was detected a few times. The chain combines TRBV24-1 with TRBJ2-5; unclear D gene. Between the trimmed V and J ends, which lost 3 bases and 4 bases, there was a span of 8 bases. Looked up from germline, CDR1 is KGHDR and CDR2 is SFDVKD. The CDR3 covers 13 residues. CDR3 amino acids: CATSDHVVETQYF. The CDR3 DNA sequence: TGTGCCACCAGTGATCACGTGGTAGAGACCCAGTACTTC.

The genes are TRBV15 and TRBJ2-7; 7 bases agree with TRBD2. The CDR3 totals 13 residues. Germline CDR1 reads LNHNV; CDR2 reads YYDKDF (reference sequence). The trim removed 4 bases at V and 0 bases at J, leaving 0 bases unmatched. The CDR3 spells CATSTGGSYEQYF. The DNA of the CDR3 is TGTGCCACCAGCACGGGAGGCTCCTACGAGCAGTACTTC.

A few counts support this clonotype. The chain recombines TRBV7-3 with TRBJ2-3, with a weak D call TRBD2 (5 bases). Germline lookup yields CDR1 SGHTA and CDR2 FQGTGA. This CDR3 contains 14 residues. The V end was cut by 4 bases, the J end by 4 bases, with 12 bases between. This CDR3 reads CASSSGWEADTQYF. In nucleotides, the CDR3 is TGTGCCAGCAGCTCGGGATGGGAAGCAGATACGCAGTATTTT.

This clonotype was observed many times. The genes are TRBV5-1 and TRBJ2-5; D gene ambiguous. The germline V gene has CDR1 SGHRS and CDR2 YFSETQ. This CDR3 spans 12 amino acids. V dropped 1 base and J dropped 5 bases, with 6 bases sitting between them. The CDR3 loop is CASSLIGETQYF. The CDR3 DNA sequence: TGCGCCAGCAGCTTGATCGGTGAGACCCAGTACTTC.

This clonotype was recorded a few times. The V call is TRBV5-1, the J call TRBJ1-2; D may be TRBD1 (5 bases). The CDR3 sequence is 15 residues long. V was clipped by 4 bases and J by 6 bases, with 19 bases between them. Germline V CDR1 and CDR2: SGHRS, YFSETQ. The CDR3 loop is CASSQERGRGDGYTF. In DNA, the CDR3 is TGCGCCAGCAGCCAAGAACGGGGCCGGGGGGATGGCTACACCTTC.

The sample holds a few counts of this clonotype. The CDR3 sequence is CASSPTLSGNQPQHF. CDR3 nucleotide sequence: TGTGCCAGCAGCCCAACCCTGTCGGGAAATCAGCCCCAGCATTTT. The chain combines TRBV5-5 with TRBJ1-5; D is undetermined. V was pared by 4 bases and J by 4 bases, with 15 bases between. This CDR3 has 15 amino acids. Germline V gives CDR1 SGHKS, CDR2 YYEKEE (reference sequence). Complete variable domain (other parts from reference TRBV5-5 and TRBJ1-5): DAGVTQSPTHLIKTRGQQVTLRCSPISGHKSVSWYQQVLGQGPQFIFQYYEKEERGRGNFPDRFSARQFPNYSSELNVNALLLGDSALYLCASSPTLSGNQPQHFGDGTRLSIL.

This clonotype was observed many times. V is TRBV10-1 and J is TRBJ2-2; D is unclear. The germline gives CDR1 WNHNN, CDR2 SYGVQD (reference sequence). V gave up 2 bases and J gave up 8 bases, with 9 bases separating them. The CDR3 is 13 amino acids. CDR3 sequence reads: CASSESLSGELFF. For the CDR3, the DNA is TGCGCCAGCAGTGAGAGTCTTAGTGGGGAGCTGTTTTTT.

This clonotype has a handful of counts. This chain joins TRBV4-3 and TRBJ2-7; D is uncertain. In germline, CDR1 is LGHNA, CDR2 YSLEER. The CDR3 sequence is 16 residues long. V lost 2 bases to trimming and J lost 3 bases, with 17 bases between them. CDR3 residues: CASSQSVGKGNYEQYF. The CDR3 nucleotides read TGCGCCAGCAGCCAATCTGTGGGAAAAGGGAACTACGAGCAGTACTTC.

This chain connects TRBV29-1 to TRBJ2-1; TRBD1 is a possible D gene (6 bases). The germline V and J ends were trimmed by 4 bases and 6 bases, with 16 bases remaining between them. This CDR3 has 14 amino acids. CDR1 SQVTM and CDR2 ANQGSEA come from the germline V gene. The CDR3 nucleotides read TGCAGCGTTGTATCATTCCAGGGGCTCAATGAGCAGTTCTTC. This encodes CSVVSFQGLNEQFF.

This clonotype was picked up a small number of times. The chain links TRBV6-5 to TRBJ1-5; D possibly corresponds to TRBD1 (5 bases). Between the trimmed V and J ends, which lost 5 bases and 0 bases, there was a span of 8 bases. Per germline, CDR1 MNHEY and CDR2 SVGAGI. The CDR3 covers 14 residues. The CDR3: CASSTDSSNQPQHF. In DNA form, the CDR3 reads TGTGCCAGCAGTACCGACAGTAGCAATCAGCCCCAGCATTTT.

This clonotype has a count of ten or more. The V and J genes are TRBV5-6 and TRBJ1-5; D is perhaps TRBD1 (5 bases). Trimming took off 4 bases at V and 5 bases at J, with 16 bases between the two ends. The germline V gene encodes CDR1 SGHDT and CDR2 YYEEEE. The CDR3 runs 15 residues. CDR3 amino acids: CASSSGGYGDQPQHF. The DNA of the CDR3 is TGTGCCAGCAGCAGTGGGGGGTACGGGGATCAGCCCCAGCATTTT.

This sequence joins TRBV5-1 and TRBJ1-5, with 7 bases matching TRBD1. The J segment lost 6 bases and the V segment lost 4 bases, leaving 4 bases of the junction unmatched. Germline CDR1 is SGHRS and CDR2 is YFSETQ. This CDR3 is built from 13 residues. The chain's CDR3 is CASSEGGFQPQHF. The DNA of the CDR3 is TGCGCCAGCAGCGAAGGGGGCTTTCAGCCCCAGCATTTT.

V usage is TRBV6-1 and J usage is TRBJ1-2; D remains ambiguous. V lost 5 bases and J lost 6, with 16 bases in between. The CDR3 loop spans 14 amino acids. In germline, CDR1 is MNHNS, CDR2 SASEGT. CDR3 sequence (DNA): TGTGCCAGCAGTCGCCTCGGACCTGTTGATGGCTACACCTTC. Encoded protein: CASSRLGPVDGYTF.

This clonotype has just a few counts. CDR3 coding DNA: TGCAGTGCTGCTACCTCCTCTGGAAACACCATATATTTT. Translating gives CSAATSSGNTIYF. V usage is TRBV20-1 and J usage is TRBJ1-3; D gene unclear. With 5 bases removed from V and 0 bases from J, the gap between germline ends came to 8 bases. Per the germline V gene, CDR1 is DFQATT and CDR2 is SNEGSKA (reference sequence). The CDR3 has 13 amino acids.

The V call is TRBV27, the J call TRBJ1-2, with 7 bases lining up with TRBD1. CDR3 length equals 14 residues. CDR1 is MNHEY and CDR2 is SMNVEV in the germline V gene (reference sequence). V lost 6 bases to trimming and J lost 4 bases; unmatched junction nucleotides: 8. DNA of the CDR3: TGTGCCAGCAGCAGGGACAGCTATTTCTATGGCTACACCTTC. Translating it yields CASSRDSYFYGYTF.